The clone carrying this T cell receptor (beta chain) was observed once. A multiplex PCR was run with 60 Vbeta primers and 13 Jbeta primers. Produced via immunoSEQ multiplex PCR; TCRdb's table is partial and in-frame only. This repertoire shows 170,000 or so clones, about 80% found once; its top ten account for roughly 1.4%. These data come from a study of cytomegalovirus exposure and HLA in healthy donors. The germline V gene encodes CDR1 MDHEN and CDR2 SYDVKM. With 6 bases removed from V and 14 bases from J, the gap between germline ends came to 25 bases. This CDR3 comprises 15 residues. The clonotype comes from a young woman in good health and CMV-seropositive. The V and J genes are TRBV28 and TRBJ2-2; a possible D gene is TRBD1 (6 bases). Sequences were obtained from PBMCs. CDR3 in amino acids: CASRPSGTQGPSLFF. The CDR3, as DNA: TGTGCCAGCAGGCCCTCGGGGACCCAGGGGCCGTCCCTGTTTTTT.